This TCR beta chain was identified during a study of CD8 T cells in Susac syndrome. CDR3 size: 15 residues. Trimming cost V 3 bases and J 0 bases, with 12 bases left between them. Germline V gene sequence: CDR1 LNHDA, CDR2 SQIVND (reference sequence). The authors carried out high-throughput sequencing of TCR beta. They applied it to CD8+ and CD4+ T cells obtained from blood. cDNA came from 0.5 to 1 ug RNA primed by random hexamers. Via MiXCR, TCRdb re-called the immunoSEQ multiplex PCR reads, giving one row per CDR3 protein. The sample records about 160,000 distinct CDR3 sequences, about 92% being singletons.

The clonotype comes from a human donor in good health. This sequence joins TRBV19 and TRBJ2-7; possible D gene TRBD1, 6 bases. The sample comprised CD4+ T cells from PBMCs. The CDR3 DNA follows: TGTGCCAGTAGTATTACAGGGACCCTCTCCTACGAGCAGTACTTC. This sequence encodes CASSITGTLSYEQYF.